The 20 T cell receptor beta chains listed next were all sequenced from one sample in a study of blood T cell repertoires in COVID-19. The assay was immunoSEQ multiplex PCR, and TCRdb's table has in-frame clones only and misses some. Among a few hundred thousand clones listed, roughly 90% were seen once. The sample consisted of PBMCs or T cells enriched from blood (not recorded which). These receptors came from a woman aged 40-49 years who had been exposed to COVID-19.

The chain recombines TRBV30 with TRBJ1-3, with D perhaps matching TRBD1 (5 bases). This CDR3 comprises 14 residues. Looked up from germline, CDR1 is GTSNPN and CDR2 is SVGIG (reference sequence). V lost 2 bases, J lost 8 bases, and 16 bases lay in between. This CDR3 reads CAWSFGGVGYTIYF. CDR3 bases: TGTGCCTGGAGTTTCGGGGGGGTAGGATACACCATATATTTT.

The rearrangement joins TRBV5-1 to TRBJ1-2; D might be TRBD1 (5 bases). V lost 3 bases and J 4 bases, leaving 10 bases between the germline ends. The length of the CDR3 is 13 residues. CDR1 is SGHRS and CDR2 is YFSETQ in the germline V gene. This CDR3 is CASSSGGGYGYTF. The CDR3 DNA reads as TGCGCCAGCAGCTCCGGGGGGGGCTATGGCTACACCTTC. Full variable domain (remainder filled in from reference TRBV5-1 and TRBJ1-2): KAGVTQTPRYLIKTRGQQVTLSCSPISGHRSVSWYQQTPGQGLQFLFEYFSETQRNKGNFPGRFSGRQFSNSRSEMNVSTLELGDSALYLCASSSGGGYGYTFGSGTRLTVV.

The V gene is TRBV5-4, the J gene TRBJ2-5; D unresolved. Trimming left V 2 bases short and J 5 bases short, with 7 bases between. CDR1 is SGHNT, CDR2 YYREEE, per germline (reference sequence). CDR3 length: 12 amino acids. The CDR3 spells CASSFNSETQYF. The CDR3 DNA reads as TGTGCCAGCAGCTTTAATTCTGAGACCCAGTACTTC.

The gene calls are TRBV3-1 (or the pseudogene TRBV3-2) and TRBJ2-2; TRBD1 might be the D (5 bases). CDR1 is LGHDT, CDR2 YNNKEL, per germline (reference sequence). CDR3 length: 14 residues. V gave up 2 bases and J gave up 5 bases, with 9 bases separating them. The CDR3 nucleotides are TGTGCCAGCAGCCAATGGGGCCGGACCGGGGAGCTGTTTTTT. Protein sequence: CASSQWGRTGELFF.

The V and J genes are TRBV6-5 and TRBJ2-1; no firm D call. Germline CDR1 reads MNHEY; CDR2 reads SVGAGI. Trimming stripped 7 bases from V and 8 bases from J, with 9 bases between. The length of the CDR3 is 11 residues. CDR3 protein: CASTPQDEQFF. DNA for the CDR3: TGTGCCAGCACTCCTCAGGATGAGCAGTTCTTC.

The chain employs TRBV6-5 and TRBJ1-1; D is uncertain. CDR3 length: 14 residues. The V gene's germline CDR1 is MNHEY and CDR2 SVGAGI. Trimming cost V 4 bases and J 5 bases, with 14 bases left between them. The CDR3 sequence is CASSLGPQRTEAFF. The CDR3 coding sequence is TGTGCCAGCAGTTTAGGCCCGCAGCGGACTGAAGCTTTCTTT.

V usage is TRBV3-1 (or the pseudogene TRBV3-2) and J usage is TRBJ1-2, with 9 bases aligning to TRBD1. CDR3 length: 14 amino acids. After removal of 4 bases from V and 5 bases from J, the junction contained 5 bases not matched to a gene. Germline CDR1 reads LGHDT; CDR2 reads YNNKEL (reference sequence). The CDR3 DNA reads as TGTGCCAGCAGCCCTGCCGGGACAGGGTATGGCTACACCTTC. Translated: CASSPAGTGYGYTF.

This CDR3 reads CASSYHYVGGTWESEQYF. CDR3 DNA sequence: TGTGCCAGCAGTTACCATTACGTCGGGGGGACTTGGGAATCCGAGCAGTACTTC. The chain has TRBV6-8 and TRBJ2-7, with TRBD2 matching 7 bases. The germline gives CDR1 MNHGY, CDR2 SAAAGT. This CDR3 has 18 amino acids. V trimming: 2 bases; J trimming: 6 bases; junction bases outside the gene matches: 19.

V usage is TRBV2 and J usage is TRBJ1-1; 8 bases are shared with TRBD1. CDR1 is SNHLY and CDR2 is FYNNEI in the germline V gene. This CDR3 region has 15 residues. Germline trimming cut 6 bases from V and 1 base from J; bases unmatched to any gene: 7. The CDR3 bases are TGTGCCAGCAGAGCACCGGGACAGGCGAACACTGAAGCTTTCTTT. Translation: CASRAPGQANTEAFF.

A note on this clone: Other DNA sequences from this sample encode an identical CDR3 as well. The chain joins TRBV19 to TRBJ1-5; D is undetermined. V lost 1 base and J lost 1, with 5 bases in between. In germline, CDR1 is LNHDA, CDR2 SQIVND (reference sequence). The CDR3 spans 14 residues. CDR3 DNA: TGTGCCAGTAGTATAGGTCCGAGCAATCAGCCCCAGCATTTT. This gives the protein CASSIGPSNQPQHF.

The sample holds one count of this clone. The chain carries TRBV30 and TRBJ1-6, with 7 bases matching TRBD1. This CDR3 is built from 16 residues. V trimming: 3 bases; J trimming: 4 bases; junction bases outside the gene matches: 9. Germline V gene lookup returns CDR1 GTSNPN and CDR2 SVGIG (reference sequence). As DNA, the CDR3 is TGTGCCTGGAGACCCGGACAGGCCTTGTATAATTCACCCCTCCACTTT. It specifies CAWRPGQALYNSPLHF.

The chain is built from TRBV5-8 and TRBJ1-1, with 9 bases lining up with TRBD1. The CDR3 sequence is 14 residues long. Germline V gives CDR1 SGHTS, CDR2 YDEGEE. V trimming: 8 bases; J trimming: 2 bases; junction bases outside the gene matches: 7. The CDR3 DNA follows: TGTGCCAGTTCGACAGGGGGTATCAACACTGAAGCTTTCTTT. Its translation: CASSTGGINTEAFF.

This chain links TRBV6-4 with TRBJ1-6, with D maybe TRBD1 (6 bases). Germline-derived CDR1 and CDR2 are MRHNA and SNTAGT. Deletions cut 8 bases from V and 8 bases from J, with 16 bases between. CDR3 length: 14 amino acids. The CDR3 protein is CASGRRAGDSPLHF. The CDR3 DNA reads TGTGCCAGCGGACGTCGAGCAGGGGATTCACCCCTCCACTTT.

The chain carries TRBV7-2 and TRBJ1-2; D unresolved. CDR3 size: 14 residues. The germline V gene has CDR1 SGHTA and CDR2 FQGNSA. V lost 1 base, J lost 5 bases, and 11 bases lay in between. The CDR3, as DNA: TGTGCCAGCAGCTTAGGGGGAAGAGGGTATGGCTACACCTTC. Protein: CASSLGGRGYGYTF. Drawing the rest from reference TRBV7-2 and TRBJ1-2, the complete variable domain is GAGVSQSPSNKVTEKGKDVELRCDPISGHTALYWYRQSLGQGLEFLIYFQGNSAPDKSGLPSDRFSAERTGGSVSTLTIQRTQQEDSAVYLCASSLGGRGYGYTFGSGTRLTVV.

The rearrangement joins TRBV6-6 to TRBJ1-4, with a tentative D call TRBD1 (5 bases). Trimming stripped 6 bases from V and 5 bases from J, with 16 bases between. The CDR3 is made up of 15 amino acids. In germline, CDR1 is MNHNY, CDR2 SVGAGI (reference sequence). CDR3 amino acids: CASSRGAGINEKLFF. CDR3 sequence (DNA): TGTGCCAGCAGCCGTGGGGCGGGGATCAATGAAAAACTGTTTTTT.

The chain recombines TRBV12-5 with TRBJ2-5; 11 bases agree with TRBD2. The germline gives CDR1 LGHNT, CDR2 FRNRAP. Trimming removed 0 bases from V and 2 bases from J; junction bases left unmatched: 17. CDR3 length: 21 amino acids. The DNA for the CDR3 is TGTGCTAGTGGTTTGGTATCAGCACTAGCGGGGGAGTACCGGGAGCAAGAGACCCAGTACTTC. Translated: CASGLVSALAGEYREQETQYF.

The chain's CDR3 is CASSRGPRGEGYTF. CDR3 nucleotides: TGCGCCAGCAGTAGGGGCCCTCGAGGCGAGGGCTACACCTTC. The V and J genes are TRBV10-1 and TRBJ1-2, with D tentatively TRBD1 (5 bases). Trimming removed 5 bases from V and 8 bases from J, with 18 bases in between. This CDR3 is 14 amino acids long. Germline V gene sequence: CDR1 WNHNN, CDR2 SYGVQD (reference sequence).

Written as DNA, the CDR3 is TGTGCCAGCAGTGACACCCCCGGTACGCAGTATTTT. It translates to CASSDTPGTQYF. This chain links TRBV6-4 with TRBJ2-3; D gene uncertain. The V end was cut by 2 bases, the J end by 8 bases, with 8 bases between. The CDR3 has 12 residues. Germline V CDR1 and CDR2: MRHNA, SNTAGT.

This chain connects TRBV2 to TRBJ1-1; D is undetermined. The CDR3 covers 15 residues. Germline-derived CDR1 and CDR2 are SNHLY and FYNNEI. V lost 4 bases, J lost 0 bases, and 12 bases lay in between. CDR3 sequence reads: CASSGARTMNTEAFF. In DNA form, the CDR3 reads TGTGCCAGCAGTGGGGCGAGAACCATGAACACTGAAGCTTTCTTT.

This rearrangement joins TRBV24-1 to TRBJ1-2; 10 nucleotides match TRBD1. CDR1 is KGHDR and CDR2 is SFDVKD in the germline V gene. V lost 4 bases to trimming and J lost 8 bases; unmatched junction nucleotides: 9. The CDR3 sequence is 15 residues long. The CDR3 DNA reads TGTGCCACCAGTGAAATGACAGGGGGCCGGAAAGGCTACACCTTC. Protein product: CATSEMTGGRKGYTF.